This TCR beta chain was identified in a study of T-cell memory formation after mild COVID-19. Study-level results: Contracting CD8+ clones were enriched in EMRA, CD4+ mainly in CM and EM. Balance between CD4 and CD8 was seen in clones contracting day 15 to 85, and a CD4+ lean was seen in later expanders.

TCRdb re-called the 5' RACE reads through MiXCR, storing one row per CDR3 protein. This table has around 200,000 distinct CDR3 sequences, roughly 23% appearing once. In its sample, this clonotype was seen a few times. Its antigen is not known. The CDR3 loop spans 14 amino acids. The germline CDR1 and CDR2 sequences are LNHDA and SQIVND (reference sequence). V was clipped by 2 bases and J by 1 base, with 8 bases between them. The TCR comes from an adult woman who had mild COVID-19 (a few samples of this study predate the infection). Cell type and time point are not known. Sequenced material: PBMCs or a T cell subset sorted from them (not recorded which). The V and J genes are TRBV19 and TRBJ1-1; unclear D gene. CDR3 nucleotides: TGTGCCAGTAGTATAAATTCGGCGAACACTGAAGCTTTCTTT. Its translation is CASSINSANTEAFF.